This T cell receptor beta chain derives from a study of metastatic and nonmetastatic thyroid tumors (dated by TCRdb to 2020 to 2022). For context, the study as a whole: The researchers compared repertoires between peripheral blood samples and tumor or nodule tissue samples from patients with malignant or benign thyroid disease.

Overall study outcomes, separate from this receptor: TCR beta diversity was reported as significantly higher in malignant tumors than in benign nodules, in both blood and tumor samples.

The library was prepared using PCR. TCRdb shows the sequencer as Illumina HiSeq 4000. High-throughput sequencing was used to profile the CDR3 region of the TCR beta-chain in every patient. Processing in the source paper ran as follows. The researchers built a classifier to tell apart papillary thyroid cancer patients with distant metastasis, based on CDR3 differences among clinicopathological groups. To measure repertoire diversity the researchers used the Shannon index, while the Morisita-Horn index served to gauge how similar the tumor and blood repertoires were. TCRdb reworked the public reads: Q25 trimming with fastp, MiXCR clone assembly, productive beta chains retained. The V and J calls here are based on TCRdb, not the publication. For this sample the table gives about 24,000 clones, of which under 25% were detected only once. Clones ranked in the top ten supply approximately 13% of the sample.

There are many counts of this clone. The clone's antigen remains unknown. Base qualities are not recorded, but no much larger clone differs from it by a single base. None of the patients had been given any treatment before thyroid surgery. Patient clinical samples collected from about 2012 to 2019 were retrospectively analysed using T-cell receptor beta sequencing. Per the germline V gene (reference sequence), DFQATT is the CDR1 and SNEGSKA is the CDR2. Between the V and J ends, shortened by 0 bases and 1 base respectively, the junction contains 10 bases. Counted from cysteine to phenylalanine, this CDR3 has 14 amino acids. Of the read, only the CDR3 DNA is kept; its 42 bases are in frame from base 1.

The receptor was derived from a male donor with papillary thyroid cancer or a benign thyroid nodule (not recorded which). Some clones in this sample may be carry-over from other donors' samples. The receptor chain draws on TRBV20-1 and TRBJ2-7, with no confidently assigned D gene. What was sequenced was blood. The DNA sequence is given as TGCAGTGCTAGAGACATGTCGGGTTCCTACGAGCAGTACTTC. The translation is CSARDMSGSYEQYF.